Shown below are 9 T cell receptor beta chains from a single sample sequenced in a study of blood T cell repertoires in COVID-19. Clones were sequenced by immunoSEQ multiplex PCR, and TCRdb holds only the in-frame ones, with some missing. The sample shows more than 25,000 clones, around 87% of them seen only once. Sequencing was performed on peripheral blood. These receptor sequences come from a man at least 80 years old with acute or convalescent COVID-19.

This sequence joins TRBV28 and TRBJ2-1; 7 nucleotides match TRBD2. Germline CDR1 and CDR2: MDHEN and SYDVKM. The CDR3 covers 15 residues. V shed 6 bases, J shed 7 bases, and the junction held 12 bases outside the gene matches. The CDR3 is CASSLGTIPRNEQFF. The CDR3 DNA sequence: TGTGCCAGCAGCCTCGGGACTATCCCTCGGAATGAGCAGTTCTTC.

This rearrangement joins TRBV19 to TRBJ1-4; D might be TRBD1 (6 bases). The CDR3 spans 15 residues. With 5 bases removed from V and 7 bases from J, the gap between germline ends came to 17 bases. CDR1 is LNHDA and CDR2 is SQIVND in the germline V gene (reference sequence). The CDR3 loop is CASSPIGGVGEKLFF. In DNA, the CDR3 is TGTGCCAGTAGTCCGATTGGGGGCGTAGGTGAAAAACTGTTTTTT.

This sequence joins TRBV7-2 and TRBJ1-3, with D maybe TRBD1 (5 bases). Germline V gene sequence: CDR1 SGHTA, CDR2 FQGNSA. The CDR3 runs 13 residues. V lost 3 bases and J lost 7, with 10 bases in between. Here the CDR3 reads CASSLGPGNTIYF. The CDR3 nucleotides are TGTGCCAGCAGCTTGGGGCCCGGGAACACCATATATTTT.

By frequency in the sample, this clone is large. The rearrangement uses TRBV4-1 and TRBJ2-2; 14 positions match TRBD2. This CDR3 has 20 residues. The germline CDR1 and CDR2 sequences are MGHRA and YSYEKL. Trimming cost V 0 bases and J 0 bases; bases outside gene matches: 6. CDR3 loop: CASSQDLGLAGGPNTGELFF. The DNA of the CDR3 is TGCGCCAGCAGCCAAGATCTCGGACTAGCGGGGGGACCGAACACCGGGGAGCTGTTTTTT.

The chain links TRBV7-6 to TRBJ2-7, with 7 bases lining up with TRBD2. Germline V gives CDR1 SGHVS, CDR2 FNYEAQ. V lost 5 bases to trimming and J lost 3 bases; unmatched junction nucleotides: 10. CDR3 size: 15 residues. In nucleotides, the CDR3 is TGTGCCAGCAGCCCCGGTCGGGGGGTTGGCTACGAGCAGTACTTC. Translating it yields CASSPGRGVGYEQYF.

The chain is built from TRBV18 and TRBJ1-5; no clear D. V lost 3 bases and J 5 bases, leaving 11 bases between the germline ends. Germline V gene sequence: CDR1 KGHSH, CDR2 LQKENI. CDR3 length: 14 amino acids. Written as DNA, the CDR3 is TGTGCCAGCTCACCGGCAGGATTCGATCAGCCCCAGCATTTT. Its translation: CASSPAGFDQPQHF.

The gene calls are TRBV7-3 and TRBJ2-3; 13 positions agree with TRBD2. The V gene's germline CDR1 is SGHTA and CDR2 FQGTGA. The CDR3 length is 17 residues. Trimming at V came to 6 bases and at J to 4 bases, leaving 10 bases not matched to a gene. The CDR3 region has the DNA TGTGCCAGCAGTCCAGCCCCACTAGCGGGGGGGGCAGATACGCAGTATTTT. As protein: CASSPAPLAGGADTQYF.

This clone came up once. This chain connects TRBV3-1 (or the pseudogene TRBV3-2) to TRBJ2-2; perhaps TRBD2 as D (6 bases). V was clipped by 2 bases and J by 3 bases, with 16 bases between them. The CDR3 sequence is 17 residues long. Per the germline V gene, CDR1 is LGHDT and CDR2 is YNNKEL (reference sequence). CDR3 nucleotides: TGTGCCAGCAGCCAACAGTTTGGTTGGGGGGACACCGGGGAGCTGTTTTTT. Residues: CASSQQFGWGDTGELFF.

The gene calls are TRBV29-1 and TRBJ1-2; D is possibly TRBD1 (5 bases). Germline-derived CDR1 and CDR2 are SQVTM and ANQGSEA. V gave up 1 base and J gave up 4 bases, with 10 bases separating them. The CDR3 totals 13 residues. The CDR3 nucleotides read TGCAGCGTTGAAGGTGGCAGGGCCTATGGCTACACCTTC. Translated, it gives CSVEGGRAYGYTF.